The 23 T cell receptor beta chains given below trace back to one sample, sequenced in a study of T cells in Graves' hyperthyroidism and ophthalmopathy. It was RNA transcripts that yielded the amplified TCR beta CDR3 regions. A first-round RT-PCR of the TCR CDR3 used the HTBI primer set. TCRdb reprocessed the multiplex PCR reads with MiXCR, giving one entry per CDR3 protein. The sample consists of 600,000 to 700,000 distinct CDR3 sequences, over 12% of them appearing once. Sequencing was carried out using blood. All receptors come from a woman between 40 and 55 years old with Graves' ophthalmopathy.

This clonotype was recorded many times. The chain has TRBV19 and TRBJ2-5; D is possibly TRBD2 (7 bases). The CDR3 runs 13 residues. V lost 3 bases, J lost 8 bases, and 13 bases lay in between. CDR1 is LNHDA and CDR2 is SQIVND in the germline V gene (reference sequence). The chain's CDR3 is CASSMRGRGTQYF. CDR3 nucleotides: TGTGCCAGTAGTATGCGGGGGCGCGGTACCCAGTACTTC.

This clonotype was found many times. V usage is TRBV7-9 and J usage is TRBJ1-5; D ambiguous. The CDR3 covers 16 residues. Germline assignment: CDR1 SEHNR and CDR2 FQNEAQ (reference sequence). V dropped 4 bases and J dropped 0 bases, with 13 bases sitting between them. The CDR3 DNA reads TGTGCCAGCAGCTCCTTGGGCAGTCATAGCAATCAGCCCCAGCATTTT. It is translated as CASSSLGSHSNQPQHF.

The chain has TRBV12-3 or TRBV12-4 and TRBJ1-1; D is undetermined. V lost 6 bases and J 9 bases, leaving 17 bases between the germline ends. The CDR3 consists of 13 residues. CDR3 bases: TGTGCCAGCAGCGAATCACTTAGACCTAAAGCTTTCTTT. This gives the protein CASSESLRPKAFF.

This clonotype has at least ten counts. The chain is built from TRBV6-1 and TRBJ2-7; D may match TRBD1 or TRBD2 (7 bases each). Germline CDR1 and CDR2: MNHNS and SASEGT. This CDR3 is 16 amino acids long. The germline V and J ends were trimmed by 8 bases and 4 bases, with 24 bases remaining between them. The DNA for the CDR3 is TGTGCCAGCCGACCGCAGGGAGGGGGCCTACTTTACGAGCAGTACTTC. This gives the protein CASRPQGGGLLYEQYF.

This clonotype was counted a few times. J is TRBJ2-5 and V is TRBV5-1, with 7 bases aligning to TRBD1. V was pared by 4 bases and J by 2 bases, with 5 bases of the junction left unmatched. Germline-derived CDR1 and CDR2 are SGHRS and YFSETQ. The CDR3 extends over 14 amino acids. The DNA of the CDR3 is TGCGCCAGCAGCGTACAGGGGAGTCAAGAGACCCAGTACTTC. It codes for CASSVQGSQETQYF.

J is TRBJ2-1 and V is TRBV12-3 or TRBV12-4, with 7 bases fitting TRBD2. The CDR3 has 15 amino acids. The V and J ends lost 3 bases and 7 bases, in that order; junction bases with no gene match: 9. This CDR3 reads CASSFGWEGPNEQFF. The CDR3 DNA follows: TGTGCCAGCAGTTTCGGGTGGGAGGGGCCGAATGAGCAGTTCTTC.

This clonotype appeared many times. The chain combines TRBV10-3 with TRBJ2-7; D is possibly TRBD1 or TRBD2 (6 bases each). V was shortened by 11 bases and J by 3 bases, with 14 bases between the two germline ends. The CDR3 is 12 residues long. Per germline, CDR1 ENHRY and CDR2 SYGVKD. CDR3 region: CAARGAGYEQYF. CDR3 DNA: TGTGCCGCGAGGGGGGCGGGCTACGAGCAGTACTTC.

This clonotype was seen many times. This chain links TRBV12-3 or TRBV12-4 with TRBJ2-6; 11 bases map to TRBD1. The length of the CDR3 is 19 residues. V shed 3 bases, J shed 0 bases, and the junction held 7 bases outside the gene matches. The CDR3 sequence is CASSFPGQGARSGANVLTF. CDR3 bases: TGTGCCAGCAGTTTTCCCGGACAGGGGGCACGCTCTGGGGCCAACGTCCTGACTTTC.

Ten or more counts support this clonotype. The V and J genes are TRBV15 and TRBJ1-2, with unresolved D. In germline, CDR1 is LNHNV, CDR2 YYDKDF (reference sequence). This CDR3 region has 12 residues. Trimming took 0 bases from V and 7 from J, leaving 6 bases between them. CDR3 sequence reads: CATSRDSSGYTF. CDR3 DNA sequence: TGTGCCACCAGCAGAGATTCTAGTGGCTACACCTTC. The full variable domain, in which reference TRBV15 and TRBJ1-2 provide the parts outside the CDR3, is DAMVIQNPRYQVTQFGKPVTLSCSQTLNHNVMYWYQQKSSQAPKLLFHYYDKDFNNEADTPDNFQSRRPNTSFCFLDIRSPGLGDTAMYLCATSRDSSGYTFGSGTRLTVV.

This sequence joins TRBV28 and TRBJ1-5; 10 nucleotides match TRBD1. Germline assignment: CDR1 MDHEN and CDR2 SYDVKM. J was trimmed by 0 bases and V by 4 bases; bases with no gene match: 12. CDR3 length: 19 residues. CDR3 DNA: TGTGCCAGCAGTTGGGCCCTCTCAGGGACAGGGGATAGCAATCAGCCCCAGCATTTT. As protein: CASSWALSGTGDSNQPQHF.

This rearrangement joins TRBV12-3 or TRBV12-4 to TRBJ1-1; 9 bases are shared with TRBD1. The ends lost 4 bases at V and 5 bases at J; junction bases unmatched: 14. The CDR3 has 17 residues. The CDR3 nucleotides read TGTGCCAGCAGTTCCCGAGATTACAGGGGGCGCGGGACTGAAGCTTTCTTT. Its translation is CASSSRDYRGRGTEAFF.

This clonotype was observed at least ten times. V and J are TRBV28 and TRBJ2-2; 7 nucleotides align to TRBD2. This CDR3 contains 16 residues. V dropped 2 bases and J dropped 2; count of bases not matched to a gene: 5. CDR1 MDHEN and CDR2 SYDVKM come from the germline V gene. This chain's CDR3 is CASSLVLAVNTGELFF. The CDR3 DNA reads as TGTGCCAGCAGTTTAGTCCTAGCGGTAAACACCGGGGAGCTGTTTTTT.

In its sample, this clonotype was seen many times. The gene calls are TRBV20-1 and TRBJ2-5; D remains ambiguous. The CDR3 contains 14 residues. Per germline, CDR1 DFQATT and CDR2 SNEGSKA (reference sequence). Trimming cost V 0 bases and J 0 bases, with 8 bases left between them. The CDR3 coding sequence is TGCAGTGCTAGAGATCGGGCAGACCAAGAGACCCAGTACTTC. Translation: CSARDRADQETQYF.

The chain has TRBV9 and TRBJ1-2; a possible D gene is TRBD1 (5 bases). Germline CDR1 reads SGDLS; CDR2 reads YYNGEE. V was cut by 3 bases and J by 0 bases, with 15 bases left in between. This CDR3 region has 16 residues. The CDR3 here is CASSEQAWYSNYGYTF. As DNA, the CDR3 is TGTGCCAGCAGCGAACAGGCTTGGTACTCTAACTATGGCTACACCTTC.

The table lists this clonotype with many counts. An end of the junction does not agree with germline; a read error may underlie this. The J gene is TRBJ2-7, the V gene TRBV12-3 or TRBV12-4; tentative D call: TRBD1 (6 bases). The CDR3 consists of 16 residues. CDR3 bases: TGTGCCAGCAGTCTAGCCGACAGGCGAAGTGCCTACGAGCAGTACTTC. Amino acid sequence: CASSLADRRSAYEQYF.

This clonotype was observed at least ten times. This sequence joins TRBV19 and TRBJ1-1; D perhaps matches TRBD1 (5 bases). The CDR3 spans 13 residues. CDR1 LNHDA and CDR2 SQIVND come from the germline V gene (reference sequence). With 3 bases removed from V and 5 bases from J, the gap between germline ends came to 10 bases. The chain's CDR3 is CASSIEGITEAFF. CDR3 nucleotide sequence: TGTGCCAGTAGTATTGAGGGGATAACTGAAGCTTTCTTT.

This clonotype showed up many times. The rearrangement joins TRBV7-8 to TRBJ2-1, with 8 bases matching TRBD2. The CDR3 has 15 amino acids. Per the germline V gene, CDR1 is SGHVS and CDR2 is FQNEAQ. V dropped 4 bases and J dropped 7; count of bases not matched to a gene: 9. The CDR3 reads CASSSRAGAGNEQFF. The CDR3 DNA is TGTGCCAGCAGCTCACGAGCGGGAGCAGGGAATGAGCAGTTCTTC.

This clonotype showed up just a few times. The CDR3 DNA sequence: TGCGCCAGCAGCCAAGTTTCCACAGGAGATAATGAAGCTTTCTTT. Its translation: CASSQVSTGDNEAFF. This chain connects TRBV4-1 to TRBJ1-1; D is perhaps TRBD1 (5 bases). Per germline, CDR1 MGHRA and CDR2 YSYEKL. V was trimmed by 1 base and J by 7 bases, leaving 16 bases between them. CDR3 size: 15 residues.

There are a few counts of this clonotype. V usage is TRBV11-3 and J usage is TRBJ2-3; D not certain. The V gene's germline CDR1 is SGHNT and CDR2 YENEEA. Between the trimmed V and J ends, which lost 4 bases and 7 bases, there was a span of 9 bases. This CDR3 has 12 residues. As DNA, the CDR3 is TGTGCCAGCAGCTCCGCTGGAAATACGCAGTATTTT. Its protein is CASSSAGNTQYF.

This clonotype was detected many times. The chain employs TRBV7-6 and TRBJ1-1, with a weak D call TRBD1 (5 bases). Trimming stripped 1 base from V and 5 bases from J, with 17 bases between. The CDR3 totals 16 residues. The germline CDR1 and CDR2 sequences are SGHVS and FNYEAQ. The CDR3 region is CASSLGQTKEGTEAFF. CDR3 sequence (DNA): TGTGCCAGCAGCTTAGGACAGACTAAGGAGGGGACTGAAGCTTTCTTT.

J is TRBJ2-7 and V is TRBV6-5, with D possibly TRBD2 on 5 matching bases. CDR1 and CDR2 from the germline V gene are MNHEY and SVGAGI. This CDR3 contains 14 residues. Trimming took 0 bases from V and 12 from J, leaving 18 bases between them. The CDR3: CASSYSRTPPLTYF. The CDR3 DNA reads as TGTGCCAGCAGTTACTCTCGGACTCCACCCCTCACGTACTTC.

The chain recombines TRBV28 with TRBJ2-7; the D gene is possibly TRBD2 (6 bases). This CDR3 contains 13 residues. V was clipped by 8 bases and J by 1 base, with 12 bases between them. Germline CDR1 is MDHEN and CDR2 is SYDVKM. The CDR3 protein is CASVRGKSYEQYF. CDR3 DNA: TGTGCCAGCGTCCGGGGGAAGTCCTACGAGCAGTACTTC.

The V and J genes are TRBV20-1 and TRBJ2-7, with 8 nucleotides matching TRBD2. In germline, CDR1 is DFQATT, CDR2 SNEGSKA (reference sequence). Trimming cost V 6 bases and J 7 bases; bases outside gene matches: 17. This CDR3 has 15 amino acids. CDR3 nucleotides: TGCAGTGCCCCGGGGACCAGCGGGGGACCCGGTGAGCAGTACTTC. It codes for CSAPGTSGGPGEQYF.